A single T cell receptor (beta chain) is shown here with its context. The data originate from a study of blood T cells in healthy people across ages. Trimming took 3 bases from V and 3 from J, leaving 15 bases between them. The CDR3 is 15 amino acids. Germline CDR1 and CDR2: SGHDT and YYEEEE. Next came a second PCR, run for about 6 to 12 cycles, which used a sample-barcoded 5' primer along with a J-beta primer mix. Each of the cDNA molecules was tagged by a template-switch adaptor with 12 random nucleotides. Using its own MiXCR run on the 5' RACE reads, TCRdb lists one record per CDR3 protein. The sample has hundreds of thousands of distinct CDR3 sequences; approximately 31% are singletons.

The specimen sequenced was blood. The chain employs TRBV5-6 and TRBJ1-2; D might be TRBD1 (5 bases). This clonotype was sampled from an elderly woman in good health. The CDR3 DNA reads TGTGCCAGCAGCTACACAGGTATACCTCACTATGGCTACACCTTC. It codes for CASSYTGIPHYGYTF. The full variable domain, in which reference TRBV5-6 and TRBJ1-2 provide the parts outside the CDR3, is DAGVTQSPTHLIKTRGQQVTLRCSPKSGHDTVSWYQQALGQGPQFIFQYYEEEERQRGNFPDRFSGHQFPNYSSELNVNALLLGDSALYLCASSYTGIPHYGYTFGSGTRLTVV.